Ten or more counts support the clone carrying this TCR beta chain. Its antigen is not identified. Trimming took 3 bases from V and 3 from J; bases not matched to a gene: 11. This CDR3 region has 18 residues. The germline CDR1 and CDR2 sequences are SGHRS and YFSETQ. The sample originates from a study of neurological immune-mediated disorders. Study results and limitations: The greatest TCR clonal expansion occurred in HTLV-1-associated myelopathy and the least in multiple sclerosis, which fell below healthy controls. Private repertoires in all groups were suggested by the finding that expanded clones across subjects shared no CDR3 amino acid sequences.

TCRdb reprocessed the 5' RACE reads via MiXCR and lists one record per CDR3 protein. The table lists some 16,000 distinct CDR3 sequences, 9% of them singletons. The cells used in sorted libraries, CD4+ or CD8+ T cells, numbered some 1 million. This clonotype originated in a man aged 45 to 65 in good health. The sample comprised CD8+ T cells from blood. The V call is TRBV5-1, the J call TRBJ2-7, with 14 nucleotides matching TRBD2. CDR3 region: CASSYNGLAGGVGYEQYF. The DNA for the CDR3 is TGCGCCAGCAGCTATAACGGACTAGCGGGAGGAGTAGGCTACGAGCAGTACTTC.